These 31 T cell receptor beta chains originate from one sample sequenced in a study of T cells in Graves' hyperthyroidism and ophthalmopathy. TCR beta CDR3 regions were amplified from RNA. TCR CDR3 underwent first-round RT-PCR with the HTBI primer set. TCRdb processed the multiplex PCR reads anew with MiXCR; each CDR3 protein has one entry. The table lists under 350,000 distinct CDR3 sequences, around 20% of them singletons. Sequenced material: blood. These receptors came from a woman aged 45-59 years with Graves' hyperthyroidism.

This clonotype was picked up many times. The chain recombines TRBV20-1 with TRBJ2-7, with TRBD1 matching over 8 bases. Germline-derived CDR1 and CDR2 are DFQATT and SNEGSKA (reference sequence). The CDR3 sequence is 13 residues long. Trimming removed 6 bases from V and 3 bases from J; junction bases left unmatched: 7. The CDR3: CSAEDRVDYEQYF. The CDR3 DNA is TGCAGTGCAGAGGACAGGGTTGACTACGAGCAGTACTTC.

In nucleotides, the CDR3 is TGCGCCAGCAGCTTGAAGGGCACCCAAGAGACCCAGTACTTC. Protein product: CASSLKGTQETQYF. The gene calls are TRBV5-1 and TRBJ2-5, with no clear D. Germline V gene lookup returns CDR1 SGHRS and CDR2 YFSETQ. V was shortened by 1 base and J by 1 base, with 8 bases between the two germline ends. The CDR3 extends over 14 amino acids.

This clonotype was found a few times. The chain joins TRBV27 to TRBJ1-2; D call uncertain. CDR3 size: 13 residues. The V end lost 3 bases, the J end lost 11 bases, and 16 bases lay between the germline ends. Looked up from germline, CDR1 is MNHEY and CDR2 is SMNVEV (reference sequence). CDR3 protein: CASSLDRLRAYTF. CDR3 DNA: TGTGCCAGCAGTTTGGACCGACTACGGGCGTACACCTTC.

This clonotype was detected ten times or more. The rearrangement uses TRBV5-1 and TRBJ1-1; TRBD1 is a possible D gene (6 bases). The CDR3 runs 14 residues. Germline V CDR1 and CDR2: SGHRS, YFSETQ. V was clipped by 0 bases and J by 4 bases, with 10 bases between them. CDR3: CASSLEQGTTEAFF. The CDR3 DNA reads TGCGCCAGCAGCTTGGAACAGGGAACCACTGAAGCTTTCTTT.

Many counts were recorded for this clonotype. The chain uses TRBV30 and TRBJ1-3, with a possible D match to TRBD1 (5 bases). Trimming stripped 5 bases from V and 3 bases from J, with 14 bases between. The length of the CDR3 is 14 residues. The germline gives CDR1 GTSNPN, CDR2 SVGIG (reference sequence). As DNA, the CDR3 is TGTGCCTGGGGGACGGCCGGATTTGGAAACACCATATATTTT. It yields the protein CAWGTAGFGNTIYF.

Many counts were recorded for this clonotype. V is TRBV12-3 or TRBV12-4 and J is TRBJ2-1, with a possible D match to TRBD2 (5 bases). This CDR3 has 14 residues. The V gene lost 1 base and the J gene lost 7 bases, with 11 bases spanning the gap. This CDR3 reads CASSLENRGNEQFF. Written as DNA, the CDR3 is TGTGCCAGCAGTTTAGAGAATCGAGGGAATGAGCAGTTCTTC.

This sequence joins TRBV6-1 and TRBJ2-7, with D perhaps matching TRBD2 (7 bases). The ends were cut back, 7 bases at V and 6 bases at J, with 19 bases in the middle. The CDR3 is made up of 14 amino acids. CDR1 MNHNS and CDR2 SASEGT come from the germline V gene. The CDR3 region is CASKKGGIVGEQYF. The CDR3 DNA follows: TGTGCCAGCAAGAAGGGGGGGATCGTGGGCGAGCAGTACTTC.

This clonotype has just a few counts. The chain is built from TRBV6-5 and TRBJ2-7, with D uncertain. The CDR3 runs to 13 residues. V was pared by 7 bases and J by 4 bases, with 14 bases between. The V gene's germline CDR1 is MNHEY and CDR2 SVGAGI. The CDR3 here is CASTSDTVYEQYF. CDR3 bases: TGTGCCAGCACTTCCGACACCGTGTACGAGCAGTACTTC.

A few counts support this clonotype. V is TRBV7-9 and J is TRBJ2-7; 8 bases agree with TRBD1. Germline-derived CDR1 and CDR2 are SEHNR and FQNEAQ (reference sequence). V shed 5 bases and J 6 bases; nucleotides not matched to a gene: 9. The CDR3 consists of 14 residues. The CDR3 region is CASSRTGIRAEQYF. Written as DNA, the CDR3 is TGTGCCAGCAGCCGGACAGGGATCCGAGCCGAGCAGTACTTC.

This chain uses TRBV12-3 or TRBV12-4 with TRBJ2-5; 8 bases fit TRBD2. After removal of 10 bases from V and 4 bases from J, the junction contained 5 bases not matched to a gene. The CDR3 totals 12 residues. The chain's CDR3 is CATAGELETQYF. The CDR3 region has the DNA TGTGCCACAGCGGGGGAATTAGAGACCCAGTACTTC.

This clonotype was found a few times. This chain uses TRBV7-2 with TRBJ2-5, with D perhaps TRBD2 (5 bases). The CDR3 consists of 13 residues. Trimming removed 4 bases at V and 5 bases at J, with 11 bases between. Looked up from germline, CDR1 is SGHTA and CDR2 is FQGNSA. The chain's CDR3 is CASSSTRGETQYF. CDR3 sequence (DNA): TGTGCCAGCAGCTCTACTAGAGGGGAGACCCAGTACTTC. Drawing the rest from reference TRBV7-2 and TRBJ2-5, the complete variable domain is GAGVSQSPSNKVTEKGKDVELRCDPISGHTALYWYRQSLGQGLEFLIYFQGNSAPDKSGLPSDRFSAERTGGSVSTLTIQRTQQEDSAVYLCASSSTRGETQYFGPGTRLLVL.

This clonotype was seen only a few times. A read error may be the cause here, since a much bigger clone is one base away. This sequence joins TRBV7-8 and TRBJ1-5; D uncertain. This CDR3 has 16 amino acids. The V and J ends lost 0 bases and 2 bases respectively, with 11 bases between them. Per germline, CDR1 SGHVS and CDR2 FQNEAQ. CDR3 nucleotide sequence: TGTGCCAGCAGCTTAGCTAGCCGCCGGGGCAATCAGCCCCAGCATTTT. Protein: CASSLASRRGNQPQHF.

The chain carries TRBV5-1 and TRBJ2-2; TRBD1 matches 7 bases. The CDR3 is 16 amino acids. After removal of 0 bases from V and 0 bases from J, the junction contained 2 bases not matched to a gene. Germline-derived CDR1 and CDR2 are SGHRS and YFSETQ. The CDR3 sequence: CASSLGQGPNTGELFF. The DNA of the CDR3 is TGCGCCAGCAGCTTGGGACAGGGACCGAACACCGGGGAGCTGTTTTTT.

This chain links TRBV30 with TRBJ2-5; D is unclear. The CDR3 length is 15 residues. Germline CDR1 and CDR2: GTSNPN and SVGIG (reference sequence). Trimming cost V 3 bases and J 1 base, with 15 bases left between them. The CDR3 coding sequence is TGTGCCTGGAGCGTAGCCCGGACGGGCCAAGAGACCCAGTACTTC. Translation: CAWSVARTGQETQYF.

This sequence joins TRBV19 and TRBJ1-2; 10 bases match TRBD1. V shed 7 bases, J shed 3 bases, and the junction held 11 bases outside the gene matches. CDR1 is LNHDA, CDR2 SQIVND, per germline (reference sequence). The CDR3 has 16 residues. In nucleotides, the CDR3 is TGTGCCAGTATAGCCCAGGGACAGGGGAAGGACTATGGCTACACCTTC. It specifies CASIAQGQGKDYGYTF.

The V and J genes are TRBV19 and TRBJ2-1; unclear D gene. Trimming took off 5 bases at V and 9 bases at J, with 20 bases between the two ends. CDR1 and CDR2 from the germline V gene are LNHDA and SQIVND (reference sequence). The CDR3 loop spans 15 amino acids. The CDR3 sequence: CASSSQSRIGGEQFF. In DNA, the CDR3 is TGTGCCAGTAGTTCCCAGAGTCGAATCGGTGGTGAGCAGTTCTTC.

V and J are TRBV6-1 and TRBJ1-6; D is possibly TRBD1 (5 bases). Per the germline V gene, CDR1 is MNHNS and CDR2 is SASEGT. V was clipped by 8 bases and J by 10 bases, with 24 bases between them. The CDR3 is 16 amino acids. The CDR3 DNA is TGTGCCAGCGAAGGGGAGGGCGCCGGATCCCGGTCACCCCTCCACTTT. Its translation: CASEGEGAGSRSPLHF.

This clonotype was observed a few times. The gene calls are TRBV12-3 or TRBV12-4 and TRBJ1-5, with a weak D call TRBD1 (6 bases). The ends were cut back, 0 bases at V and 15 bases at J, with 15 bases in the middle. The CDR3 totals 13 residues. CDR3 nucleotides: TGTGCCAGCAGTTTAGCGGAGTCGGGGGCCAGGCATTTT. This translates into CASSLAESGARHF.

This clonotype was counted ten times or more. This sequence joins TRBV28 and TRBJ1-1, with a weak D call TRBD1 (6 bases). Germline lookup yields CDR1 MDHEN and CDR2 SYDVKM. The CDR3 totals 15 residues. Trimming cost V 2 bases and J 0 bases, with 10 bases left between them. The CDR3 spells CASSLRDTLNTEAFF. The DNA for the CDR3 is TGTGCCAGCAGTTTAAGGGACACACTGAACACTGAAGCTTTCTTT.

This clonotype was seen at least ten times. The germline gene is not matched at one end of the junction; a read error may be the cause. This chain links TRBV20-1 with TRBJ2-1, with TRBD2 matching over 8 bases. The CDR3 extends over 14 amino acids. Germline CDR1 and CDR2: DFQATT and SNEGSKA (reference sequence). The CDR3, as DNA: TGCAGTGCGAGAGCGGGGGCCATCTACAATGAGCAGTTCTTC. Its translation is CSARAGAIYNEQFF.

This clonotype was detected many times. The V and J genes are TRBV6-1 and TRBJ1-5; D is perhaps TRBD1 (6 bases). Germline V gene lookup returns CDR1 MNHNS and CDR2 SASEGT. Trimming removed 7 bases from V and 5 bases from J, with 18 bases in between. This CDR3 has 15 residues. The CDR3 DNA is TGTGCCAGCACGGGGGGAGGGGGGGCCCATCAGCCCCAGCATTTT. Translating it yields CASTGGGGAHQPQHF.

This clonotype was picked up a small number of times. The junction departs from the called germline gene at one end, perhaps through a read error. In nucleotides, the CDR3 is TGTGCCAGCAGCGGCGGGGGACTAGCGGTATTC. It translates to CASSGGGLAVF. The rearrangement links TRBV7-6 to TRBJ2-7; 11 nucleotides match TRBD2. Germline lookup yields CDR1 SGHVS and CDR2 FNYEAQ. The CDR3 spans 11 residues.

This clonotype has at least ten counts. The V call is TRBV28, the J call TRBJ2-2; D not certain. The CDR3 has 15 residues. Germline CDR1 and CDR2: MDHEN and SYDVKM. V shed 5 bases and J shed 2 bases, with 12 bases lying between them. The CDR3 DNA reads TGTGCCAGCAGTATAGGGCAGGTTAACACCGGGGAGCTGTTTTTT. Translated: CASSIGQVNTGELFF.

CDR3 protein: CASSPGAVNGYTF. CDR3 in DNA: TGTGCCAGCTCACCGGGGGCAGTGAATGGCTACACCTTC. The rearrangement uses TRBV18 and TRBJ1-2, with TRBD1 as a possible D gene (6 bases). CDR1 and CDR2 (germline): KGHSH, LQKENI. The CDR3 spans 13 residues. Trimming took 3 bases from V and 6 from J, leaving 11 bases between them.

The chain has TRBV6-1 and TRBJ2-1; TRBD2 agrees at 12 bases. CDR1 and CDR2 from the germline V gene are MNHNS and SASEGT. This CDR3 is 15 amino acids long. With V trimmed by 5 bases and J by 9 bases, 8 bases remained unmatched. The CDR3 DNA is TGTGCCAGCAGTACCTGGACTAGCGGGATGCGTGAGCAGTTCTTC. Residues: CASSTWTSGMREQFF.

This clonotype has only a few counts. V gene TRBV15 combines with J gene TRBJ1-2; D unresolved. The V and J ends lost 0 bases and 8 bases respectively, with 7 bases between them. The CDR3 spans 12 residues. Germline CDR1 and CDR2: LNHNV and YYDKDF (reference sequence). CDR3 coding DNA: TGTGCCACCAGCAGAGAGGGGAACGGCTACACCTTC. This sequence encodes CATSREGNGYTF.

This clonotype was detected ten times or more. The rearrangement joins TRBV7-6 to TRBJ2-3; D gene unclear. This CDR3 contains 13 residues. V lost 2 bases and J 2 bases, leaving 5 bases between the germline ends. The germline CDR1 and CDR2 sequences are SGHVS and FNYEAQ. CDR3 in DNA: TGTGCCAGCAGCTTAATACCCACAGATACGCAGTATTTT. Its protein product is CASSLIPTDTQYF.

This sequence joins TRBV29-1 and TRBJ2-4; D unclear. The CDR3 extends over 12 amino acids. V lost 2 bases to trimming and J lost 0 bases, with 2 bases between them. Germline CDR1 and CDR2: SQVTM and ANQGSEA. The CDR3 is CSVELAKNIQYF. For the CDR3, the DNA is TGCAGCGTTGAACTAGCCAAAAACATTCAGTACTTC.

The chain joins TRBV29-1 to TRBJ1-3, with D possibly TRBD1 on 5 matching bases. Trimming left V 7 bases short and J 0 bases short, with 22 bases between. Germline CDR1 and CDR2: SQVTM and ANQGSEA. The CDR3 sequence is 17 residues long. CDR3 amino acids: CSGMKGPSSYSGNTIYF. The CDR3 bases are TGCAGCGGGATGAAGGGGCCTTCCTCCTACTCTGGAAACACCATATATTTT.

A single count supports this clonotype. A much larger clone is a single base away; this may be a read error. V and J are TRBV5-1 and TRBJ2-7; 7 bases are shared with TRBD1. Germline CDR1 SGHRS, CDR2 YFSETQ. The CDR3 contains 12 residues. The chain's CDR3 is CASSQGQYEQHF. CDR3 DNA sequence: TGCGCCAGCAGCCAGGGACAGTACGAGCAGCACTTC.

The count of this clonotype is one. The chain employs TRBV20-1 and TRBJ2-1, with TRBD1 identical over 12 bases. CDR1 and CDR2 from the germline V gene are DFQATT and SNEGSKA (reference sequence). This CDR3 is built from 17 residues. Trimming removed 8 bases from V and 0 bases from J; junction bases left unmatched: 11. CDR3 coding DNA: TGCAGTACAGGGACAGGGGGCGGCGGGAGCTCCTACAATGAGCAGTTCTTC. Protein: CSTGTGGGGSSYNEQFF.